The rows below give T cell receptor beta chains drawn from one sample of a study of blood T cell repertoires in COVID-19. The method was immunoSEQ multiplex PCR; TCRdb's version includes in-frame clones alone and lacks a portion of them. The data hold some 200,000 clones, with about 88% observed a single time. The sample taken for sequencing was peripheral blood. These receptors all come from a man younger than 40 with active or convalescent COVID-19. CDR3s include the opening cysteine and the closing phenylalanine or tryptophan. The D gene is left open where the match is weak. The size of a clone is reported for some rows only, either as once, few or many, or as a class for expanded clones.

j_call: TRBJ2-7
clone_size: NA
v_call: TRBV21-1
d_call: NA
cdr3_nt: TGTGCCAGCAGCAATTATACAACCTGGCCCTCCTACGAGCAGTACTTC
cdr3_aa: CASSNYTTWPSYEQYF

j_call: TRBJ2-5
clone_size: NA
v_call: TRBV11-2
d_call: NA
cdr3_nt: TGTGCCAGCAGCTTAGTTTCTCGGGGAACGGAGACCCAGTACTTC
cdr3_aa: CASSLVSRGTETQYF

j_call: TRBJ1-1
clone_size: few
v_call: TRBV12-3/TRBV12-4
d_call: NA
cdr3_nt: TGTGCCAGCAGTTTCACAGCAAACACTGAAGCTTTCTTT
cdr3_aa: CASSFTANTEAFF

j_call: TRBJ1-5
clone_size: NA
v_call: TRBV10-3
d_call: NA
cdr3_nt: TGTGCCATCAGTGAGTCGCGCGGGAATCAGCCCCAGCATTTT
cdr3_aa: CAISESRGNQPQHF

j_call: TRBJ1-4
clone_size: few
v_call: TRBV7-2
d_call: NA
cdr3_nt: TGTGCCAGCAGCGGATTGAGCGGGGGCTTGAATGAAAAACTGTTTTTT
cdr3_aa: CASSGLSGGLNEKLFF

j_call: TRBJ2-1
clone_size: NA
v_call: TRBV20-1
d_call: TRBD2
cdr3_nt: TGCAGTGCTAGTGACGCGGGAGGGCGCGATGAGCAGTTCTTC
cdr3_aa: CSASDAGGRDEQFF

j_call: TRBJ2-2
clone_size: many
v_call: TRBV29-1
d_call: NA
cdr3_nt: TGCAGCGTGGGGGCTTTGGGGACCGGGGAGCTGTTTTTT
cdr3_aa: CSVGALGTGELFF

j_call: TRBJ1-2
clone_size: NA
v_call: TRBV5-6
d_call: NA
cdr3_nt: TGTGCCAGCAGCTTGGCCAGGGTTTATGGCTACACCTTC
cdr3_aa: CASSLARVYGYTF

j_call: TRBJ1-5
clone_size: NA
v_call: TRBV28
d_call: NA
cdr3_nt: TGTGCCAGCAGACCCGGGGATAGCAATCAGCCCCAGCATTTT
cdr3_aa: CASRPGDSNQPQHF

j_call: TRBJ1-3
clone_size: NA
v_call: TRBV11-2
d_call: NA
cdr3_nt: TGTGCCAGCAGCTTAAGCCCTGGAAACACCATATATTTT
cdr3_aa: CASSLSPGNTIYF

j_call: TRBJ1-2
clone_size: NA
v_call: TRBV11-2
d_call: TRBD1
cdr3_nt: TGTGCCAGCAGCCCCGGGACAGGGAGGTATGGCTACACCTTC
cdr3_aa: CASSPGTGRYGYTF

j_call: TRBJ1-1
clone_size: NA
v_call: TRBV10-3
d_call: TRBD1
cdr3_nt: TGTGCCATCAGTGAGTCGAACAGGGGGCGAACTGAAGCTTTCTTT
cdr3_aa: CAISESNRGRTEAFF

j_call: TRBJ1-6
clone_size: NA
v_call: TRBV7-3
d_call: NA
cdr3_nt: TGTGCCAGCAGCTTACCCGGAGCTAATTCACCCCTCCACTTT
cdr3_aa: CASSLPGANSPLHF

j_call: TRBJ2-1
clone_size: once
v_call: TRBV4-1
d_call: TRBD2
cdr3_nt: TGCGCCAGCAGCCAAGTCTACTCTAGCGGGAGGGCTAACAATGAGCAGTTCTTC
cdr3_aa: CASSQVYSSGRANNEQFF

j_call: TRBJ2-7
clone_size: NA
v_call: TRBV14
d_call: NA
cdr3_nt: TGTGCCAGCAGCCAAGATTTGAGCCCCGAAGCCTACGAGCAGTACTTC
cdr3_aa: CASSQDLSPEAYEQYF